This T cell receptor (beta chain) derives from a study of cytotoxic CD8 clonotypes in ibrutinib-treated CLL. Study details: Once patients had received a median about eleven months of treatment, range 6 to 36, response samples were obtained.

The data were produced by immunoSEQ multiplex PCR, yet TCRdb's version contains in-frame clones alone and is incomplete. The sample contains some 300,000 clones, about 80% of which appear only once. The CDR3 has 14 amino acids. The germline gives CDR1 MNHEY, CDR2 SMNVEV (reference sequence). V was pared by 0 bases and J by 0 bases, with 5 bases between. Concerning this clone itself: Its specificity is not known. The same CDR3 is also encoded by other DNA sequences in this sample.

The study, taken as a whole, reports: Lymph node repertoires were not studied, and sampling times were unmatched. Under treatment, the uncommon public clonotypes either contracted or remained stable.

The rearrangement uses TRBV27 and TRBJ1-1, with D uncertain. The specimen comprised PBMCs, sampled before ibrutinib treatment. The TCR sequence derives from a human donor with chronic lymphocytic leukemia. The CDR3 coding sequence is TGTGCCAGCAGTTTATCGAGAGTGAACACTGAAGCTTTCTTT. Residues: CASSLSRVNTEAFF.